The 22 T cell receptor beta chains below come from one sample, sequenced in a study of shared T cell receptors in the human thymus. The table came from immunoSEQ multiplex PCR; TCRdb's copy has only in-frame clones and leaves some out. The sample holds some 720,000 clones, around nine tenths seen once. This sample also belongs to another study, concerning human thymus T cells.

Sample: thymocytes. These TCRs come from a boy under two years old with a congenital heart defect.

The rearrangement uses TRBV11-3 and TRBJ1-1; D is unclear. Germline V gives CDR1 SGHNT, CDR2 YENEEA. The V end lost 1 base, the J end lost 1 base, and 10 bases lay between the germline ends. This CDR3 has 15 residues. Written as DNA, the CDR3 is TGTGCCAGCAGCTTAGCACCGGCGGAGAACACTGAAGCTTTCTTT. This codes for CASSLAPAENTEAFF.

The genes are TRBV27 and TRBJ1-3; weak D call: TRBD1 (5 bases). CDR1 is MNHEY and CDR2 is SMNVEV in the germline V gene (reference sequence). Trimming took 9 bases from V and 0 from J, leaving 18 bases between them. CDR3 length equals 16 residues. The DNA for the CDR3 is TGTGCCAGGTCTCCAGGGCACCCAATCTCTGGAAACACCATATATTTT. It is translated as CARSPGHPISGNTIYF.

This clone was observed once. This sequence joins TRBV7-2 and TRBJ2-2; 9 bases are shared with TRBD1. V was clipped by 5 bases and J by 7 bases; unmatched bases: 11. This CDR3 comprises 16 residues. Germline-derived CDR1 and CDR2 are SGHTA and FQGNSA. DNA for the CDR3: TGTGCCAGCAGCCCTCACAGGGGGCTGGTTGGCGGGGAGCTGTTTTTT. Translating gives CASSPHRGLVGGELFF. The full variable domain, with the rest looked up from reference TRBV7-2 and TRBJ2-2, is GAGVSQSPSNKVTEKGKDVELRCDPISGHTALYWYRQSLGQGLEFLIYFQGNSAPDKSGLPSDRFSAERTGGSVSTLTIQRTQQEDSAVYLCASSPHRGLVGGELFFGEGSRLTVL.

The chain is built from TRBV10-3 and TRBJ2-1; 11 bases line up with TRBD2. After removal of 10 bases from V and 0 bases from J, the junction contained 14 bases not matched to a gene. Germline loops: CDR1 ENHRY, CDR2 SYGVKD. This CDR3 is built from 18 residues. Written as DNA, the CDR3 is TGTGCCACTATGACTAGCGGGATAACATTTCCCTCCTACAATGAGCAGTTCTTC. Translation gives CATMTSGITFPSYNEQFF.

The chain is built from TRBV15 and TRBJ2-3; TRBD2 aligns across 14 bases. Germline-derived CDR1 and CDR2 are LNHNV and YYDKDF (reference sequence). The length of the CDR3 is 18 residues. V shed 3 bases and J 6 bases; nucleotides not matched to a gene: 11. CDR3 bases: TGTGCCACCAGCAGGGCCCGACTAGCGGGAGGGCAAGCGGATACGCAGTATTTT. It translates to CATSRARLAGGQADTQYF. Drawing the rest from reference TRBV15 and TRBJ2-3, the complete variable domain is DAMVIQNPRYQVTQFGKPVTLSCSQTLNHNVMYWYQQKSSQAPKLLFHYYDKDFNNEADTPDNFQSRRPNTSFCFLDIRSPGLGDTAMYLCATSRARLAGGQADTQYFGPGTRLTVL.

V gene TRBV5-1 combines with J gene TRBJ2-7; D perhaps matches TRBD2 (6 bases). CDR1 is SGHRS, CDR2 YFSETQ, per germline. The CDR3 spans 17 residues. V was clipped by 3 bases and J by 3 bases, with 22 bases between them. The CDR3 coding sequence is TGCGCCAGCAGCTCGGACGGACAACTAGCCCGCTACTACGAGCAGTACTTC. This sequence encodes CASSSDGQLARYYEQYF.

The chain is built from TRBV19 and TRBJ1-2, with 9 nucleotides matching TRBD1. In germline, CDR1 is LNHDA, CDR2 SQIVND (reference sequence). The CDR3 has 14 amino acids. The J segment lost 10 bases and the V segment lost 1 base, leaving 7 bases of the junction unmatched. The CDR3 DNA reads TGTGCCAGTAGTATAGGACCGGGACAGGGAGCCTACACCTTC. Its protein is CASSIGPGQGAYTF.

The chain is built from TRBV6-1 and TRBJ2-7; TRBD1 matches at 7 bases. The length of the CDR3 is 13 residues. V trimming: 9 bases; J trimming: 4 bases; junction bases outside the gene matches: 9. Germline CDR1 MNHNS, CDR2 SASEGT. The CDR3 loop reads CASKGQASYEQYF. CDR3 sequence (DNA): TGTGCCAGTAAAGGACAGGCCTCATACGAGCAGTACTTC.

The chain is built from TRBV5-4 and TRBJ1-1, with D possibly TRBD1 on 6 matching bases. With 4 bases removed from V and 0 bases from J, the gap between germline ends came to 13 bases. Per the germline V gene, CDR1 is SGHNT and CDR2 is YYREEE (reference sequence). The CDR3 extends over 15 amino acids. CDR3 loop: CASSPDRWMNTEAFF. CDR3 DNA sequence: TGTGCCAGCAGCCCCGACAGGTGGATGAACACTGAAGCTTTCTTT.

This clone has only a few counts. DNA of the CDR3: TGTGCCAGCAGCCAAGGCGGACATCTGGGTTACAATGAGCAGTTCTTC. It translates to CASSQGGHLGYNEQFF. J is TRBJ2-1 and V is TRBV4-2; D is perhaps TRBD1 (5 bases). V lost 1 base, J lost 4 bases, and 14 bases lay in between. Germline V gives CDR1 LGHNA, CDR2 YNFKEQ. CDR3 length: 16 amino acids.

The J gene is TRBJ2-1, the V gene TRBV6-1, with 13 positions matching TRBD2. After removal of 6 bases from V and 4 bases from J, the junction contained 3 bases not matched to a gene. CDR3 length: 15 residues. Germline CDR1 reads MNHNS; CDR2 reads SASEGT. CDR3 DNA: TGTGCCAGCAGGGGGACTAGCGGGGAATACAATGAGCAGTTCTTC. Translated, it gives CASRGTSGEYNEQFF.

The CDR3 loop reads CASSPQAGVTGTDTQYF. DNA for the CDR3: TGTGCCAGCAGTCCCCAGGCGGGAGTCACGGGCACAGATACGCAGTATTTT. This chain links TRBV27 with TRBJ2-3, with 7 bases that match TRBD2. Looked up from germline, CDR1 is MNHEY and CDR2 is SMNVEV (reference sequence). V shed 5 bases and J 1 base; nucleotides not matched to a gene: 12. The CDR3 totals 17 residues.

This clone showed up just once. The J gene is TRBJ2-1, the V gene TRBV5-6; 9 bases match TRBD2. Germline-derived CDR1 and CDR2 are SGHDT and YYEEEE. The ends lost 4 bases at V and 8 bases at J; junction bases unmatched: 13. The CDR3 contains 16 residues. CDR3 DNA sequence: TGTGCCAGCAGCGTGACCATAGCGGGAGAAAGAGATGAGCAGTTCTTC. It specifies CASSVTIAGERDEQFF.

The DNA of the CDR3 is TGCGCCATGCGACCTCGGACAGGGGGGAACACTGAAGCTTTCTTT. Translated: CAMRPRTGGNTEAFF. The V call is TRBV5-1, the J call TRBJ1-1; 10 nucleotides line up with TRBD1. The CDR3 is 15 amino acids. From germline, CDR1 is SGHRS and CDR2 YFSETQ. The J segment lost 1 base and the V segment lost 9 bases, leaving 9 bases of the junction unmatched.

This chain connects TRBV11-2 to TRBJ2-3, with D tentatively TRBD1 (6 bases). The V gene's germline CDR1 is SGHAT and CDR2 FQNNGV. V was pared by 3 bases and J by 4 bases, with 23 bases between. The CDR3 extends over 18 amino acids. Here the CDR3 reads CASSFTKGDLLLADTQYF. DNA of the CDR3: TGTGCCAGCAGCTTTACGAAGGGGGACCTCCTTCTCGCAGATACGCAGTATTTT.

The genes are TRBV7-2 and TRBJ2-1, with 12 positions matching TRBD2. V trimming: 5 bases; J trimming: 8 bases; junction bases outside the gene matches: 7. The CDR3 runs 15 residues. Germline loops: CDR1 SGHTA, CDR2 FQGNSA. CDR3 sequence reads: CASSPGLAGSYEQFF. In DNA form, the CDR3 reads TGTGCCAGCAGCCCCGGACTAGCGGGATCGTATGAGCAGTTCTTC.

This clone was observed a handful of times. This rearrangement joins TRBV9 to TRBJ1-3, with TRBD1 as a possible D gene (5 bases). This CDR3 comprises 17 residues. V shed 2 bases and J shed 0 bases, with 15 bases lying between them. Looked up from germline, CDR1 is SGDLS and CDR2 is YYNGEE. In DNA, the CDR3 is TGTGCCAGCAGCGTTGGGGATTCAGGGTCCTCTGGAAACACCATATATTTT. Its translation is CASSVGDSGSSGNTIYF.

The J gene is TRBJ2-7, the V gene TRBV6-1; D is undetermined. This CDR3 contains 14 residues. Germline V gene lookup returns CDR1 MNHNS and CDR2 SASEGT. V was clipped by 1 base and J by 7 bases, with 14 bases between them. CDR3 residues: CASSEDCGSWEQYF. The CDR3, as DNA: TGTGCCAGCAGTGAAGATTGCGGCAGCTGGGAGCAGTACTTC.

The chain joins TRBV27 to TRBJ2-1; 9 nucleotides agree with TRBD1. This CDR3 is built from 16 residues. Germline assignment: CDR1 MNHEY and CDR2 SMNVEV (reference sequence). V shed 5 bases and J 5 bases; nucleotides not matched to a gene: 10. The DNA for the CDR3 is TGTGCCAGCAGTGAAGCCCGACAGGGGGGTCACAATGAGCAGTTCTTC. It specifies CASSEARQGGHNEQFF.

The chain recombines TRBV5-6 with TRBJ1-2; 8 positions agree with TRBD1. The junction had 7 bases not matched to a gene; V was cut back by 3 bases and J by 6 bases. Germline-derived CDR1 and CDR2 are SGHDT and YYEEEE. This CDR3 region has 14 residues. CDR3 in amino acids: CASSSGQAADGYTF. Written as DNA, the CDR3 is TGTGCCAGCAGCTCGGGACAGGCCGCGGATGGCTACACCTTC.

The V and J genes are TRBV10-3 and TRBJ2-7; tentatively, D is TRBD2 (6 bases). CDR1 and CDR2 from the germline V gene are ENHRY and SYGVKD. Trimming pared 10 bases from V and 2 bases from J, leaving 24 bases between. The CDR3 consists of 16 residues. The CDR3: CATVPGLSSDAYEQYF. CDR3 in DNA: TGTGCCACCGTCCCGGGACTTTCCTCTGACGCCTACGAGCAGTACTTC.

This chain links TRBV6-1 with TRBJ1-1; 7 bases line up with TRBD1. Trimming at V came to 3 bases and at J to 6 bases, leaving 7 bases not matched to a gene. The CDR3 is 14 amino acids. Germline V lookup: CDR1 MNHNS, CDR2 SASEGT. The CDR3 reads CASSDDRVTAEAFF. CDR3 coding DNA: TGTGCCAGCAGTGATGACAGGGTCACGGCTGAAGCTTTCTTT.